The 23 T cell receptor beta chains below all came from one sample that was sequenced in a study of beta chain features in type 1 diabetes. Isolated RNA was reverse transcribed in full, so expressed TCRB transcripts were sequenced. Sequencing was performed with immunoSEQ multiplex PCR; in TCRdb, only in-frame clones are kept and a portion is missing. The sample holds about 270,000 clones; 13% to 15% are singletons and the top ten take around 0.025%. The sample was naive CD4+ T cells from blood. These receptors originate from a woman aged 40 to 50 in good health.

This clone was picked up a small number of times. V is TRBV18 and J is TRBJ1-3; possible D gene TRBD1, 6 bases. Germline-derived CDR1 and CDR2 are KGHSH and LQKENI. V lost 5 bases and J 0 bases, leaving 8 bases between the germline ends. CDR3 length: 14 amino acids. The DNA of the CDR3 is TGTGCCAGCTCAGTGGACAGCTCTGGAAACACCATATATTTT. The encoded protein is CASSVDSSGNTIYF.

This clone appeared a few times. The CDR3 coding sequence is TGCGCCAGCAGCCCTGGACAGGGGGCGCCCGGGGCCAACGTCCTGACTTTC. Protein: CASSPGQGAPGANVLTF. The chain employs TRBV5-1 and TRBJ2-6; 11 nucleotides match TRBD1. Germline V CDR1 and CDR2: SGHRS, YFSETQ. V lost 4 bases, J lost 4 bases, and 7 bases stayed unmatched. The CDR3 consists of 17 residues. The full variable domain, its missing parts supplied by reference TRBV5-1 and TRBJ2-6, is KAGVTQTPRYLIKTRGQQVTLSCSPISGHRSVSWYQQTPGQGLQFLFEYFSETQRNKGNFPGRFSGRQFSNSRSEMNVSTLELGDSALYLCASSPGQGAPGANVLTFGAGSRLTVL.

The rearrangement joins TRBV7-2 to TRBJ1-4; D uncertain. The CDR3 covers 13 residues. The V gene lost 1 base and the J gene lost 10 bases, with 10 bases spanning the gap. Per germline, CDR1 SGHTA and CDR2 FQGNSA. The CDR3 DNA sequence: TGTGCCAGCAGCTTAGACGGAACGGGAAAACTGTTTTTT. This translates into CASSLDGTGKLFF.

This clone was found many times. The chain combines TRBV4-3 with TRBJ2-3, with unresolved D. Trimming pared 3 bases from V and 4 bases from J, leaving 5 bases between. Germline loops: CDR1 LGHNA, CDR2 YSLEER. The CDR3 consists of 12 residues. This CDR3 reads CASSQQADTQYF. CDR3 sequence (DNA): TGCGCCAGCAGCCAGCAGGCAGATACGCAGTATTTT.

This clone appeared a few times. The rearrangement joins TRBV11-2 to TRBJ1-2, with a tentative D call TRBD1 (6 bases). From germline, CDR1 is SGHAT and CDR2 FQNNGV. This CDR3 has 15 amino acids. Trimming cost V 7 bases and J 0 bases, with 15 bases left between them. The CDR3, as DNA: TGTGCCAGCACCCCACCAGGGGATACTAACTATGGCTACACCTTC. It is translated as CASTPPGDTNYGYTF.

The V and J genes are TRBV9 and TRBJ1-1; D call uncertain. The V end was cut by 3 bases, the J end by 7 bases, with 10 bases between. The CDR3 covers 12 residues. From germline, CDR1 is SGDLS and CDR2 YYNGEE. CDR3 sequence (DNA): TGTGCCAGCAGCGCCCAGGCGGGTGAAGCTTTCTTT. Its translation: CASSAQAGEAFF.

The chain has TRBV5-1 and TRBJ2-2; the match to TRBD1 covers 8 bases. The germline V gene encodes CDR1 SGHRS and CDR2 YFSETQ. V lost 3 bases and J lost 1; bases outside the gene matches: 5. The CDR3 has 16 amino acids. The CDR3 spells CASSSRTGRNTGELFF. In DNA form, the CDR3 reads TGCGCCAGCAGCTCCAGGACAGGGAGGAACACCGGGGAGCTGTTTTTT.

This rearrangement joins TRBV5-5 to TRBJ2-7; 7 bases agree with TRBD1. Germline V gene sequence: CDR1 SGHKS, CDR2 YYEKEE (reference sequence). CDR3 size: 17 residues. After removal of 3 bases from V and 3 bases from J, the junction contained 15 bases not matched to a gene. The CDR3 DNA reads TGTGCCAGCAGCTGGGATTGGGGCAGGGGGAGTATCTACGAGCAGTACTTC. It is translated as CASSWDWGRGSIYEQYF.

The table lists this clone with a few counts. In DNA form, the CDR3 reads TGTGCCAGCAGTTACACAGGTCAGGGGGCCAACGAGCAGTACTTC. Amino acids: CASSYTGQGANEQYF. This chain uses TRBV6-5 with TRBJ2-7, with 8 bases aligning to TRBD1. CDR3 length equals 15 residues. Trimming removed 2 bases from V and 5 bases from J; junction bases left unmatched: 8. In germline, CDR1 is MNHEY, CDR2 SVGAGI.

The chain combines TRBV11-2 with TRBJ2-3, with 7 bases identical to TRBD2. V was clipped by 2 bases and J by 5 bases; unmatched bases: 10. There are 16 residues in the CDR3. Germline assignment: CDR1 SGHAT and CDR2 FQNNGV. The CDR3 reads CASSLSVLGGRDTQYF. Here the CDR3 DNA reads TGTGCCAGCAGCTTATCGGTACTGGGAGGGCGAGATACGCAGTATTTT.

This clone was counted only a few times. CDR3 sequence reads: CASSQTGGGETQYF. In DNA form, the CDR3 reads TGCGCCAGCAGCCAAACAGGGGGCGGCGAGACCCAGTACTTC. The rearrangement joins TRBV4-3 to TRBJ2-5, with 9 nucleotides matching TRBD1. This CDR3 comprises 14 residues. J lost 5 bases, V lost 2 bases, and 3 bases had no gene match. The germline V gene encodes CDR1 LGHNA and CDR2 YSLEER.

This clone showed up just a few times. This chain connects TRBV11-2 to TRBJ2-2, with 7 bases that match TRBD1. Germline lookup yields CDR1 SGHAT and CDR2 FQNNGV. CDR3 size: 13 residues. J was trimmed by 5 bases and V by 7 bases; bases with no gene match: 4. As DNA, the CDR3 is TGTGCCAGCACCCTACAGGGGACCGGGGAGCTGTTTTTT. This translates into CASTLQGTGELFF. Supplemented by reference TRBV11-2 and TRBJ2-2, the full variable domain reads EAGVAQSPRYKIIEKRQSVAFWCNPISGHATLYWYQQILGQGPKLLIQFQNNGVVDDSQLPKDRFSAERLKGVDSTLKIQPAKLEDSAVYLCASTLQGTGELFFGEGSRLTVL.

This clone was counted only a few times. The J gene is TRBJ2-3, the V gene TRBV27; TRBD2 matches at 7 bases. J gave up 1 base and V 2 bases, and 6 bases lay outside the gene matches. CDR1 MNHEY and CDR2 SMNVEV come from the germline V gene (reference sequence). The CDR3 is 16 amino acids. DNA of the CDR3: TGTGCCAGCAGTTTAGCACTAGCGCGCCGCACAGATACGCAGTATTTT. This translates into CASSLALARRTDTQYF.

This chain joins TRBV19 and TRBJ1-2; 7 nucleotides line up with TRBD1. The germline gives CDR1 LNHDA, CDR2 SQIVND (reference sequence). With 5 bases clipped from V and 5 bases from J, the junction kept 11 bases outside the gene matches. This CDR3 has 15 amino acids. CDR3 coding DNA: TGTGCCAGTAGTGACGACAGGGCGGTTGGGTATGGCTACACCTTC. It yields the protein CASSDDRAVGYGYTF.

The CDR3 reads CASSPSAGGSSGNTIYF. CDR3 sequence (DNA): TGTGCCAGCTCACCTTCGGCCGGAGGCTCCTCTGGAAACACCATATATTTT. The J gene is TRBJ1-3, the V gene TRBV18, with D unresolved. The CDR3 loop spans 17 amino acids. Germline V gene lookup returns CDR1 KGHSH and CDR2 LQKENI. The germline V and J ends were trimmed by 3 bases and 0 bases, with 15 bases remaining between them.

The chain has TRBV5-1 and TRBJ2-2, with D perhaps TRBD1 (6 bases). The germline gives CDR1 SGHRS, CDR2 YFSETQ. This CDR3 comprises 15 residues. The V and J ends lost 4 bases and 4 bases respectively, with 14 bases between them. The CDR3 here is CASSTIQGLTGELFF. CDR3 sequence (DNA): TGCGCCAGCAGCACTATACAGGGTCTCACCGGGGAGCTGTTTTTT.

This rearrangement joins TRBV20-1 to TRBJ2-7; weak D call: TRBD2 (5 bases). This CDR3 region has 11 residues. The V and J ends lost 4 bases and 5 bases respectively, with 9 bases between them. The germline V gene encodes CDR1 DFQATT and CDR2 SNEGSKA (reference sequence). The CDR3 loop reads CSAKHSDEQYF. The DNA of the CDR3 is TGCAGTGCTAAACATAGCGACGAGCAGTACTTC.

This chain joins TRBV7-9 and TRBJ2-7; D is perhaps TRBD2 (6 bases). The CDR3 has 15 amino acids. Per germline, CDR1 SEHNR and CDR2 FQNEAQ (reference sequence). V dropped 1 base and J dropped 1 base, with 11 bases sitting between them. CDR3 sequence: CASSLGGVLSYEQYF. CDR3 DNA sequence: TGTGCCAGCAGCTTAGGGGGGGTTTTGTCCTACGAGCAGTACTTC.

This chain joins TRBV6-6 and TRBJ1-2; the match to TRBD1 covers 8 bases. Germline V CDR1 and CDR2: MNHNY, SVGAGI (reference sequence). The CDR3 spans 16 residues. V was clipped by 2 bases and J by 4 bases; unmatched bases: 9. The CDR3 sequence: CASSYGTGSGVYGYTF. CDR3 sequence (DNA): TGTGCCAGCAGTTACGGGACAGGTAGTGGAGTCTATGGCTACACCTTC.

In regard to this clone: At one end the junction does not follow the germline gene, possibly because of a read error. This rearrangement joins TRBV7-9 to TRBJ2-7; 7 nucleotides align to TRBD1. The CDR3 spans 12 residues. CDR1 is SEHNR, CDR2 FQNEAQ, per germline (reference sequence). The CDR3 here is CASSSGQRIPSF. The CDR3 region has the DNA TGTGCCAGCAGCTCGGGACAGCGCATCCCCTCCTTC.

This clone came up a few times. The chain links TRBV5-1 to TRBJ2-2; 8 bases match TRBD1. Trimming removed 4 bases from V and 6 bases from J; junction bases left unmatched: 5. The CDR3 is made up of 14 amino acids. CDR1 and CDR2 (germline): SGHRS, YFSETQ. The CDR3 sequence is CASSLQGASGELFF. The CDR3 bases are TGCGCCAGCAGCCTGCAGGGGGCCTCCGGGGAGCTGTTTTTT.

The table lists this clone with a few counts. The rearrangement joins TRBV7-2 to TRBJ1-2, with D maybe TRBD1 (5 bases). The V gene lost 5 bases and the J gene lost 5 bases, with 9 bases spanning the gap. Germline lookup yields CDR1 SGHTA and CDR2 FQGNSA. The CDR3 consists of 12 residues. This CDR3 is CASSETEYGYTF. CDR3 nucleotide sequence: TGTGCCAGCAGCGAGACAGAGTATGGCTACACCTTC.

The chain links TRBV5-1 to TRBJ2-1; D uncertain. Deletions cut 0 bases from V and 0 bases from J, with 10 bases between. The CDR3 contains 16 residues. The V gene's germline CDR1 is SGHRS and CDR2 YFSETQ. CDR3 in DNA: TGCGCCAGCAGCTTGGGTCTAAGAAGCTCCTACAATGAGCAGTTCTTC. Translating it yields CASSLGLRSSYNEQFF.